This TCR beta chain was found in a study of T cells in Graves' hyperthyroidism and ophthalmopathy. Amplification of TCR beta CDR3 regions used RNA as the template. HTBI primers were the set used in a first-round RT-PCR of the TCR CDR3. Each CDR3 protein is one row after TCRdb ran MiXCR on the multiplex PCR reads. This table has 300,000 to 450,000 distinct CDR3 sequences, about 15% appearing once. Clinical symptoms, serum thyroxine, TRAb, thyroid ultrasound and orbital computed tomography informed diagnoses. The specimen sequenced was blood. This receptor was obtained from a woman aged 55 to 70 with Graves' hyperthyroidism.

The CDR3 nucleotides read TGTGCCAGCAGCTTGGTAGGGCAGGGGGCTCCGGATTCACCCCTCCACTTT. Translation: CASSLVGQGAPDSPLHF. The chain links TRBV5-6 to TRBJ1-6, with 8 bases identical to TRBD1. V was clipped by 0 bases and J by 8 bases; unmatched bases: 10. The CDR3 spans 17 residues. Germline V lookup: CDR1 SGHDT, CDR2 YYEEEE.